Below are 7 T cell receptor beta chains sequenced from a single sample in a study of T cells after yellow fever vaccination. Using its own MiXCR run on the 5' RACE reads, TCRdb lists one record per CDR3 protein. The table includes about 260,000 distinct CDR3 sequences, 3.6% detected once. The material was PBMCs, obtained 15 days after the yellow fever booster vaccination. All receptors derive from a man between 18 and 29 years old who received the YFV17D yellow fever vaccine.

This clonotype has at least ten counts. The chain has TRBV2 and TRBJ1-1; possible D gene TRBD1, 6 bases. Trimming took off 7 bases at V and 5 bases at J, with 17 bases between the two ends. Germline values: CDR1 SNHLY, CDR2 FYNNEI. The CDR3 is 14 residues long. This CDR3 is CASISPRGGTEAFF. As DNA, the CDR3 is TGTGCCAGCATCTCCCCCAGGGGAGGGACTGAAGCTTTCTTT. Based on the CDR3 plus reference TRBV2 and TRBJ1-1, the full variable domain is EPEVTQTPSHQVTQMGQEVILRCVPISNHLYFYWYRQILGQKVEFLVSFYNNEISEKSEIFDDQFSVERPDGSNFTLKIRSTKLEDSAMYFCASISPRGGTEAFFGQGTRLTVV.

This clonotype has ten or more counts. The chain recombines TRBV5-1 with TRBJ2-3; tentatively, D is TRBD1 (5 bases). Trimming pared 2 bases from V and 2 bases from J, leaving 18 bases between. The germline gives CDR1 SGHRS, CDR2 YFSETQ. The CDR3 extends over 17 amino acids. The CDR3 loop is CASSLGAPVPTTDTQYF. The CDR3 bases are TGCGCCAGCAGCTTAGGGGCGCCGGTCCCTACCACAGATACGCAGTATTTT. The complete variable domain, with remaining parts taken from reference TRBV5-1 and TRBJ2-3, reads KAGVTQTPRYLIKTRGQQVTLSCSPISGHRSVSWYQQTPGQGLQFLFEYFSETQRNKGNFPGRFSGRQFSNSRSEMNVSTLELGDSALYLCASSLGAPVPTTDTQYFGPGTRLTVL.

This clonotype was found many times. The genes are TRBV7-3 and TRBJ2-2; the match to TRBD2 covers 7 bases. This CDR3 contains 17 residues. The V and J ends lost 0 bases and 5 bases, in that order; junction bases with no gene match: 9. The V gene's germline CDR1 is SGHTA and CDR2 FQGTGA. The CDR3 loop is CASSLTSGPGATGELFF. DNA of the CDR3: TGTGCCAGCAGCTTAACTAGCGGGCCAGGAGCTACCGGGGAGCTGTTTTTT.

Many counts were recorded for this clonotype. V and J are TRBV5-1 and TRBJ2-5, with a possible D match to TRBD1 (6 bases). The V end lost 0 bases, the J end lost 2 bases, and 11 bases lay between the germline ends. This CDR3 has 15 residues. Germline lookup yields CDR1 SGHRS and CDR2 YFSETQ. The CDR3 here is CASSLDGRGQETQYF. The CDR3 DNA sequence: TGCGCCAGCAGCTTGGACGGCAGGGGACAAGAGACCCAGTACTTC.

This clonotype was found many times. The V call is TRBV20-1, the J call TRBJ1-1, with D unresolved. Trimming removed 0 bases at V and 11 bases at J, with 7 bases between. This CDR3 region has 10 residues. Germline values: CDR1 DFQATT, CDR2 SNEGSKA (reference sequence). This CDR3 is CSARDIEAFF. The CDR3 DNA sequence: TGCAGTGCTAGAGATATTGAGGCTTTCTTT.

This clonotype showed up many times. This chain connects TRBV28 to TRBJ1-3; the D gene is possibly TRBD1 (6 bases). The CDR3 has 13 amino acids. Trimming shortened V by 4 bases and J by 7 bases, and 11 bases separated the two germline ends. Germline CDR1 and CDR2: MDHEN and SYDVKM. Here the CDR3 reads CASSSPGQNTIYF. Written as DNA, the CDR3 is TGTGCCAGCAGTTCCCCCGGACAGAACACCATATATTTT.

This clonotype appeared many times. The chain uses TRBV6-6 and TRBJ1-2; unclear D gene. The CDR3 loop spans 16 amino acids. Germline CDR1 is MNHNY and CDR2 is SVGAGI (reference sequence). Trimming left V 0 bases short and J 4 bases short, with 15 bases between. CDR3 coding DNA: TGTGCCAGCAGTTACTCGATACTGACGGTGGTCTATGGCTACACCTTC. This encodes CASSYSILTVVYGYTF.